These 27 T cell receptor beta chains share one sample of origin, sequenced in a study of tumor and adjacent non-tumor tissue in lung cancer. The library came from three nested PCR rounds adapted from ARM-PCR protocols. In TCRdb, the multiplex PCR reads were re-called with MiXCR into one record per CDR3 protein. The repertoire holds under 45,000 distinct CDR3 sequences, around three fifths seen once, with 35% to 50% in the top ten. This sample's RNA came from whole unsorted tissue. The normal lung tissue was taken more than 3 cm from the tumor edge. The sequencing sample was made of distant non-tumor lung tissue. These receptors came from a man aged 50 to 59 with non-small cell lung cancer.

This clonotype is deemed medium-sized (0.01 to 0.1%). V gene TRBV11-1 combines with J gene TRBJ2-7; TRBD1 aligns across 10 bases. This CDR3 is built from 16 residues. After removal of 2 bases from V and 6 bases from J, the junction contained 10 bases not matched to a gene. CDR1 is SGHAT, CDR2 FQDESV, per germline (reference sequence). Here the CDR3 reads CASSLNSGQGKLEQYF. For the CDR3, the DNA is TGTGCCAGCAGCTTAAACTCGGGACAGGGGAAGCTCGAGCAGTACTTC.

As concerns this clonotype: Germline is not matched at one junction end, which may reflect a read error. The CDR3: CVSRAGGDTGKLFF. Written as DNA, the CDR3 is TGTGTCAGCAGAGCGGGAGGCGACACCGGGAAGCTGTTTTTT. V is TRBV6-2 or TRBV6-3 and J is TRBJ2-2; TRBD2 aligns across 9 bases. This CDR3 region has 14 residues. Germline assignment: CDR1 MNHEY and CDR2 SVGEGT.

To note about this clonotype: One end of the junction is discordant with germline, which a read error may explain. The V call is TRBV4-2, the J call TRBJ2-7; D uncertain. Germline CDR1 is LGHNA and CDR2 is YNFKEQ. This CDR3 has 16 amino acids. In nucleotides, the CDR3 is TGTGCCAGCAGACAAGATGAGCTACCCAGCACCTACGAGCAATACTTC. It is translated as CASRQDELPSTYEQYF.

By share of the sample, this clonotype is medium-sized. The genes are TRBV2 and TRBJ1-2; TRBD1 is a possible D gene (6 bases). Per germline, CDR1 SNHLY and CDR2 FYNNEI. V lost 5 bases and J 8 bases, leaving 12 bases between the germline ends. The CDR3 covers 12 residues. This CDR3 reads CASSRGALGYTF. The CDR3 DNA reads TGTGCCAGCAGTCGGGGGGCTTTGGGCTACACCTTC.

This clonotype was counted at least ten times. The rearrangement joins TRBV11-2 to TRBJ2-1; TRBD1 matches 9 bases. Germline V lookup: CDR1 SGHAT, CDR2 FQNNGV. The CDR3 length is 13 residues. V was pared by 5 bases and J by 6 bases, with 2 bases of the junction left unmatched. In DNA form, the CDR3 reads TGTGCCAGCAGCCGGGACAGGGTCAATGAGCAGTTCTTC. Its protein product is CASSRDRVNEQFF.

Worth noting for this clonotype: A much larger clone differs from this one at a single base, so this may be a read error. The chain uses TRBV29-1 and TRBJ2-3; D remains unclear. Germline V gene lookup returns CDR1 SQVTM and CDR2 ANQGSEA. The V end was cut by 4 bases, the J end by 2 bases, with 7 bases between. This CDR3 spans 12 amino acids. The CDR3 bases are TGCAGCGTTGTCGCTAACACAGATACGCAGTATTTT. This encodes CSVVANTDTQYF.

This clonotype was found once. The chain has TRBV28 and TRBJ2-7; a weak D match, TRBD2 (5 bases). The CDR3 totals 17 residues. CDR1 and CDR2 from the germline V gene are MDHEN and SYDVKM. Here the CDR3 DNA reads TGTGAAAGCAGTGATCCTACCCGCACGGGAAGCTCCTACGAGCAGTACTTC. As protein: CESSDPTRTGSSYEQYF. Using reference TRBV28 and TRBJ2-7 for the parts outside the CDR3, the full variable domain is DVKVTQSSRYLVKRTGEKVFLECVQDMDHENMFWYRQDPGLGLRLIYFSYDVKMKEKGDIPEGYSVSREKKERFSLILESASTNQTSMYLCESSDPTRTGSSYEQYFGPGTRLTVT.

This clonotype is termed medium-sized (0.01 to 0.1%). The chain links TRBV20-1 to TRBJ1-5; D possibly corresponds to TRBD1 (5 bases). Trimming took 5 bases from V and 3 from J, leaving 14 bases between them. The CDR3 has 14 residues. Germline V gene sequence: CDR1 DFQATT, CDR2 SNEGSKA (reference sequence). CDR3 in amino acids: CSAPGWGLNQPQHF. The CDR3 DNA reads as TGCAGTGCTCCAGGATGGGGCCTCAATCAGCCCCAGCATTTT.

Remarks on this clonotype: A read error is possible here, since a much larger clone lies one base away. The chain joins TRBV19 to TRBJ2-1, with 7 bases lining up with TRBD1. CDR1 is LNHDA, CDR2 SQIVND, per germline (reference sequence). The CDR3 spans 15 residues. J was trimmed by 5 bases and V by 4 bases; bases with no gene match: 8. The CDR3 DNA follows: TGTGCCAGTAGTACGCAGGGGGAGAAAGACAATGAGCAGTTCTTC. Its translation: CASSTQGEKDNEQFF.

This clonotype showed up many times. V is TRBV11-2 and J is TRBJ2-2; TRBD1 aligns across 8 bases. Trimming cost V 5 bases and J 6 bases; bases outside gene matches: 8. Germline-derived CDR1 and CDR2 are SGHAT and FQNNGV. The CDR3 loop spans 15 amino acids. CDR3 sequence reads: CASSPSGGVAGELFF. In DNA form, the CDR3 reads TGTGCCAGCAGCCCCTCAGGGGGCGTAGCCGGGGAGCTGTTTTTT. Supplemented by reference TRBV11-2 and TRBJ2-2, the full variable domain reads EAGVAQSPRYKIIEKRQSVAFWCNPISGHATLYWYQQILGQGPKLLIQFQNNGVVDDSQLPKDRFSAERLKGVDSTLKIQPAKLEDSAVYLCASSPSGGVAGELFFGEGSRLTVL.

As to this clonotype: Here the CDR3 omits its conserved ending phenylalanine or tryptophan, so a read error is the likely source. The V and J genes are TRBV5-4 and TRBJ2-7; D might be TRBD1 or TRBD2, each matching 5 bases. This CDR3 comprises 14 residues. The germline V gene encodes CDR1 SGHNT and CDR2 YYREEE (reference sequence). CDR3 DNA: TGTGCAAGCAGCTCTGGGACGGTCACGTACGAGCAGTACTTA. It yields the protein CASSSGTVTYEQYL.

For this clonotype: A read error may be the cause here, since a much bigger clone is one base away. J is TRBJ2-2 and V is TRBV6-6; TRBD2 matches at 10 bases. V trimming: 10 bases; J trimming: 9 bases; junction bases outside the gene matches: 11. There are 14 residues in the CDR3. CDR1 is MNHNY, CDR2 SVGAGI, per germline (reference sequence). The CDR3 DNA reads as TGTGCCACCTCCGGGACTAGCGTAACCAGGGAGCTGTTTTTT. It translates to CATSGTSVTRELFF.

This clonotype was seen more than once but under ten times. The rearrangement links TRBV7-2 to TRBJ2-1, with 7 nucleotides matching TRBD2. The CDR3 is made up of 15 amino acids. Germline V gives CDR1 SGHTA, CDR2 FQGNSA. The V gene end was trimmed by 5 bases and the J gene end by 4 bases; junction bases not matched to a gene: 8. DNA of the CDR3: TGTGCCAGCAGCAAATCAGGGACTAAGTACAATGAGCAGTTCTTC. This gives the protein CASSKSGTKYNEQFF.

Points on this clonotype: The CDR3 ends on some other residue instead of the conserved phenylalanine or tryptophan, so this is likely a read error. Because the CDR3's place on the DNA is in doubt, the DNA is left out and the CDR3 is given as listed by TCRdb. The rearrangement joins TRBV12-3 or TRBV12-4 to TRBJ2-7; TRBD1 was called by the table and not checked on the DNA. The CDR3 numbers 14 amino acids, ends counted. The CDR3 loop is CASKGTGQGPTSYI.

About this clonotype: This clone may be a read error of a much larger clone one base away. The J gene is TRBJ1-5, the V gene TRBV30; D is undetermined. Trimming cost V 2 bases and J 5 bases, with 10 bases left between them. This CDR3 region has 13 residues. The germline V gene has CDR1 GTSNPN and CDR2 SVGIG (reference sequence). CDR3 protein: CAWSSDRDQPQHF. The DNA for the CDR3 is TGTGCCTGGAGTTCGGATCGGGATCAGCCCCAGCATTTT.

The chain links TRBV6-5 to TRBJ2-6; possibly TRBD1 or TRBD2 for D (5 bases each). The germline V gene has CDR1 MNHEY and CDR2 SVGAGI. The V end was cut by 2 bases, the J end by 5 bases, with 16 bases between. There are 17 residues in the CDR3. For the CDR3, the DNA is TGTGCCAGCAGTTACGCCGACGGGGCGCGGTGGGCCAACGTCCTGACTTTC. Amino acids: CASSYADGARWANVLTF.

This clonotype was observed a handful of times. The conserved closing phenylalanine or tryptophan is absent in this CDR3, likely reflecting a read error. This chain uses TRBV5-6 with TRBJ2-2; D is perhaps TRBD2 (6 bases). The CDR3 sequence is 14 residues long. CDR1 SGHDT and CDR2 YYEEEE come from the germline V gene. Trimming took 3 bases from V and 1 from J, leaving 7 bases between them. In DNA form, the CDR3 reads TGTGCCAGCAGCTCGACTAGGAACACCGGGGAGCTGTTTCTT. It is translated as CASSSTRNTGELFL.

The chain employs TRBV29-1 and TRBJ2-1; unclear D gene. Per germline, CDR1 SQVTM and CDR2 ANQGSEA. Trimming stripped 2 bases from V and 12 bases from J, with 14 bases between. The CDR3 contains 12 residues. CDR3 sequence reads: CSVEKPLVGQFF. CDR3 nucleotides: TGCAGCGTTGAAAAGCCCCTGGTTGGGCAGTTCTTC.

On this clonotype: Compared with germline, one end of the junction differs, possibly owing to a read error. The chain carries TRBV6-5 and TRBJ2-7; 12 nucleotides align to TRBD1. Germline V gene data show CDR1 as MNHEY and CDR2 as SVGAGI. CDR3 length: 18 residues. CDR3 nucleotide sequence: TGTGCCAGCAGTTACTCTGCTGTTACCGGGACAGGGGGCTACGAGCGGTACTTC. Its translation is CASSYSAVTGTGGYERYF.

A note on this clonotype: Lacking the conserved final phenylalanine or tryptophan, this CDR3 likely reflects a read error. The DNA of the CDR3 is TGTGCCAACAGACAGGGCGATAATCAGCCCCAGCATTCT. It encodes CANRQGDNQPQHS. The V call is TRBV6-5, the J call TRBJ1-5; 7 nucleotides agree with TRBD1. The germline V gene encodes CDR1 MNHEY and CDR2 SVGAGI. This CDR3 spans 13 amino acids. The V segment lost 10 bases and the J segment 4 bases; nucleotides outside the gene matches: 7.

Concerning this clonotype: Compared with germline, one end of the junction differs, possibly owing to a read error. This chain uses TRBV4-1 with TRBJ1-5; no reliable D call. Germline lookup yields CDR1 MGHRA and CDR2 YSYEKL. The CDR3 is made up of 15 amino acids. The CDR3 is CTSSQGHSCNQPQHF. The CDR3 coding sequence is TGCACCAGCAGCCAAGGCCACTCCTGCAATCAACCCCAGCATTTT.

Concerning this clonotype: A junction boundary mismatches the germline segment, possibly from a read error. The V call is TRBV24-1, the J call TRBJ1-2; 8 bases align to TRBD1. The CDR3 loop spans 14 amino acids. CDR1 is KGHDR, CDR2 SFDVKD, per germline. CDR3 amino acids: CATSTGGANYVYTF. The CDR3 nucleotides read TGTGCCACCTCAACAGGGGGAGCTAACTATGTCTACACCTTT.

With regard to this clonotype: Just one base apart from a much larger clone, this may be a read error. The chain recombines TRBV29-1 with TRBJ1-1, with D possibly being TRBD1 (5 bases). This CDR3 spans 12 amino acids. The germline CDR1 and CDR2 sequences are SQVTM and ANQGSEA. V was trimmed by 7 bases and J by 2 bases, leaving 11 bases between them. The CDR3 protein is CSAEDRNTEAFF. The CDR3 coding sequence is TGCAGCGCCGAAGACAGAAACACTGAAGCTTTCTTT.

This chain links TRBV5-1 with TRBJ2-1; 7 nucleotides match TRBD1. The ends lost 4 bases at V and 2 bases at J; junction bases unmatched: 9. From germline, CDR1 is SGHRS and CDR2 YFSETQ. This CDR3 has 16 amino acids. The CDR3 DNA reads TGCGCCAGCAGCGAAAACAGGGGAACCGCCTACAATGAGCAGTTCTTC. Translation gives CASSENRGTAYNEQFF.

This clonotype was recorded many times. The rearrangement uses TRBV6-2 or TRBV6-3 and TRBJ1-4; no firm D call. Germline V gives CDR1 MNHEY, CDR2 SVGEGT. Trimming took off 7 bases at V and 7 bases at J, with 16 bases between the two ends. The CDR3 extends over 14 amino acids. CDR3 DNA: TGTGCCAGCAACGAGGTTGCAGGAGGTGAAAAACTGTTTTTT. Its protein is CASNEVAGGEKLFF.

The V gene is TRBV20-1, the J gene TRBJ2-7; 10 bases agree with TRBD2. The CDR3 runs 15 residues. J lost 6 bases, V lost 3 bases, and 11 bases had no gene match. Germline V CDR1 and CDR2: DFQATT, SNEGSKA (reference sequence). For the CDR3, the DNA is TGCAGTGCTAGTCAGGCTAGCGGGAGCAGGGGCGAGCAGTACTTC. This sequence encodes CSASQASGSRGEQYF.

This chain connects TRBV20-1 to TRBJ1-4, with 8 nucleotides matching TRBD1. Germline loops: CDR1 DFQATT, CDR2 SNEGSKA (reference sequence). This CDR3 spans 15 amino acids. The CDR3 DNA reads TGCACTGCCAGGGCAGGGGGCTTGGCTAATGAAAAACTGTTTTTT. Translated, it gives CTARAGGLANEKLFF.